This T cell receptor (beta chain) was sequenced for a study of blood T cell repertoires in COVID-19. Measured with immunoSEQ multiplex PCR; TCRdb has only the in-frame clones, and not every one. The table includes about 89,000 clones, roughly 96% detected once. The CDR3 extends over 14 amino acids. The source of this sequence is a human donor with active COVID-19. The donor label of this sample is uncertain. Sequencing was done on a sample of peripheral blood. The chain uses TRBV21-1 and TRBJ2-5; the table's D call, TRBD2, was not checked against the DNA. TRBV21-1 constitutes a pseudogene. CDR3 in amino acids: CASSRVEFQETQYF. As DNA, the CDR3 is TGTGCCAGCAGCAGGGTGGAGTTTCAAGAGACCCAGTACTTC.